These 16 T cell receptor beta chains were all obtained from the same sample, sequenced in a study of somatic mutations in cytotoxic T cells in rheumatoid arthritis. The method was immunoSEQ multiplex PCR; TCRdb's version includes in-frame clones alone and lacks a portion of them. The sample records around 7,400 clones, roughly 87% being singletons. The sample taken for sequencing was CD8+ T cells sorted from blood. The receptors were sampled from a man aged 35 to 55 with rheumatoid arthritis.

The rearrangement uses TRBV7-2 and TRBJ2-1; 13 bases fit TRBD2. The germline CDR1 and CDR2 sequences are SGHTA and FQGNSA. The CDR3 totals 15 residues. The V gene end was trimmed by 5 bases and the J gene end by 14 bases; junction bases not matched to a gene: 12. The CDR3, as DNA: TGTGCCAGCAGCCGAACGGGACTAGCGGGGTCCGAGGAGTTCTTC. It translates to CASSRTGLAGSEEFF.

This clone was counted between two and nine times. This rearrangement joins TRBV10-1 to TRBJ2-3; 8 bases line up with TRBD1. V gave up 4 bases and J gave up 1 base; unmatched junction bases: 13. The CDR3 is 18 amino acids. Germline V gene lookup returns CDR1 WNHNN and CDR2 SYGVQD (reference sequence). The CDR3 coding sequence is TGCGCCAGCAGTGCAGGACAGGGAGAAGGAGTTGGCACAGATACGCAGTATTTT. Translation gives CASSAGQGEGVGTDTQYF.

The rearrangement links TRBV6-5 to TRBJ1-1, with TRBD1 matching 7 bases. With 6 bases clipped from V and 4 bases from J, the junction kept 8 bases outside the gene matches. The CDR3 sequence is 14 residues long. Germline V gene sequence: CDR1 MNHEY, CDR2 SVGAGI. CDR3 loop: CASSETGSVTEAFF. As DNA, the CDR3 is TGTGCCAGCAGCGAGACAGGGTCAGTCACTGAAGCTTTCTTT.

The chain has TRBV13 and TRBJ1-6, with 8 nucleotides matching TRBD1. Germline V CDR1 and CDR2: PRHDT, FYEKMQ (reference sequence). This CDR3 has 16 amino acids. V trimming: 1 base; J trimming: 6 bases; junction bases outside the gene matches: 5. CDR3: CASSLEGQGSNSPLHF. CDR3 bases: TGTGCCAGCAGCTTAGAAGGACAGGGATCTAATTCACCCCTCCACTTT.

The chain combines TRBV7-9 with TRBJ2-3; 9 bases line up with TRBD2. After removal of 1 base from V and 1 base from J, the junction contained 9 bases not matched to a gene. The CDR3 runs to 18 residues. Germline-derived CDR1 and CDR2 are SEHNR and FQNEAQ (reference sequence). CDR3 DNA sequence: TGTGCCAGCAGCTTAGGGTGGGTGGTAGCGGGGGGCACAGATACGCAGTATTTT. Its translation is CASSLGWVVAGGTDTQYF.

The CDR3 reads CASGRLRDTDTQYF. CDR3 nucleotide sequence: TGTGCCAGCGGTCGATTACGGGACACAGATACGCAGTATTTT. The V call is TRBV28, the J call TRBJ2-3; TRBD2 might be the D (5 bases). Trimming took off 8 bases at V and 2 bases at J, with 14 bases between the two ends. The germline CDR1 and CDR2 sequences are MDHEN and SYDVKM. The CDR3 is made up of 14 amino acids. The full variable domain, in which reference TRBV28 and TRBJ2-3 provide the parts outside the CDR3, is DVKVTQSSRYLVKRTGEKVFLECVQDMDHENMFWYRQDPGLGLRLIYFSYDVKMKEKGDIPEGYSVSREKKERFSLILESASTNQTSMYLCASGRLRDTDTQYFGPGTRLTVL.

This chain joins TRBV11-2 and TRBJ1-2, with 10 bases fitting TRBD1. The trim removed 5 bases at V and 4 bases at J, leaving 4 bases unmatched. The CDR3 totals 14 residues. Looked up from germline, CDR1 is SGHAT and CDR2 is FQNNGV. The CDR3 nucleotides read TGTGCCAGCAGCCCTGGGACAGGGGCCTATGGCTACACCTTC. Translated, it gives CASSPGTGAYGYTF.

The gene calls are TRBV5-1 and TRBJ1-1; D unresolved. CDR1 is SGHRS, CDR2 YFSETQ, per germline. Deletions cut 0 bases from V and 1 base from J, with 4 bases between. The CDR3 has 13 amino acids. The CDR3 loop reads CASSLGGNTEAFF. In nucleotides, the CDR3 is TGCGCCAGCAGCTTGGGAGGGAACACTGAAGCTTTCTTT.

This chain links TRBV10-3 with TRBJ1-5; 7 nucleotides match TRBD1. The length of the CDR3 is 12 residues. CDR1 and CDR2 from the germline V gene are ENHRY and SYGVKD. J was trimmed by 4 bases and V by 10 bases; bases with no gene match: 4. CDR3 in amino acids: CATGTVNQPQHF. CDR3 DNA sequence: TGTGCCACCGGGACAGTTAATCAGCCCCAGCATTTT.

The rearrangement links TRBV25-1 to TRBJ1-6; D perhaps matches TRBD1 (6 bases). Trimming took off 2 bases at V and 7 bases at J, with 12 bases between the two ends. The CDR3 length is 15 residues. Germline assignment: CDR1 MGHDK and CDR2 SYGVNS. CDR3 residues: CASSETNRVNSPLHF. The CDR3 nucleotides read TGTGCCAGCAGTGAAACGAACAGGGTAAATTCACCCCTCCACTTT. The whole variable domain, remainder taken from reference TRBV25-1 and TRBJ1-6, is EADIYQTPRYLVIGTGKKITLECSQTMGHDKMYWYQQDPGMELHLIHYSYGVNSTEKGDLSSESTVSRIRTEHFPLTLESARPSHTSQYLCASSETNRVNSPLHFGNGTRLTVT.

The chain joins TRBV7-9 to TRBJ1-1; D may be TRBD1 (5 bases). V was shortened by 5 bases and J by 3 bases, with 16 bases between the two germline ends. The length of the CDR3 is 15 residues. Germline values: CDR1 SEHNR, CDR2 FQNEAQ (reference sequence). The CDR3 coding sequence is TGTGCCAGCAGCCTAAGACAGACCGAGGACACTGAAGCTTTCTTT. As protein: CASSLRQTEDTEAFF.

This rearrangement joins TRBV4-1 to TRBJ2-3, with 14 bases aligning to TRBD2. Germline CDR1 and CDR2: MGHRA and YSYEKL. V shed 4 bases and J 4 bases; nucleotides not matched to a gene: 4. The CDR3 has 16 amino acids. CDR3 in DNA: TGCGCCAGCAGCCCCTCGACTAGCGGGGGGGCAGATACGCAGTATTTT. Amino acid sequence: CASSPSTSGGADTQYF.

The gene calls are TRBV5-4 and TRBJ1-5; no firm D call. The length of the CDR3 is 12 residues. V was cut by 4 bases and J by 3 bases, with 5 bases left in between. Germline V CDR1 and CDR2: SGHNT, YYREEE (reference sequence). The CDR3 reads CASSQDNQPQHF. CDR3 nucleotide sequence: TGTGCCAGCAGCCAGGACAATCAGCCCCAGCATTTT.

Points on this clone: At one end, the junction sequence differs from germline, possibly due to a read error. V usage is TRBV2 and J usage is TRBJ2-3; D may be TRBD1 (6 bases). The germline V gene has CDR1 SNHLY and CDR2 FYNNEI. This CDR3 spans 15 amino acids. Here the CDR3 reads CASSGGPGATGTQYF. The CDR3 DNA reads TGTGCCAGCAGTGGAGGGCCAGGGGCCACAGGTACGCAGTATTTT.

This chain joins TRBV10-3 and TRBJ2-1; 9 bases map to TRBD1. The trim removed 6 bases at V and 8 bases at J, leaving 2 bases unmatched. Germline V gene sequence: CDR1 ENHRY, CDR2 SYGVKD. The CDR3 is 12 amino acids. The CDR3, as DNA: TGTGCCATCAGGGACAGGGGCCATGAGCAGTTCTTC. It translates to CAIRDRGHEQFF.

The chain uses TRBV19 and TRBJ2-2; perhaps TRBD2 as D (5 bases). Germline V gene data show CDR1 as LNHDA and CDR2 as SQIVND (reference sequence). Trimming pared 4 bases from V and 4 bases from J, leaving 16 bases between. The CDR3 consists of 16 residues. CDR3 DNA: TGTGCCAGTAGTAATAGAGGGCGGACGGGCACCGGGGAGCTGTTTTTT. Its protein product is CASSNRGRTGTGELFF. Together with reference TRBV19 and TRBJ2-2, the CDR3 gives the full variable domain: DGGITQSPKYLFRKEGQNVTLSCEQNLNHDAMYWYRQDPGQGLRLIYYSQIVNDFQKGDIAEGYSVSREKKESFPLTVTSAQKNPTAFYLCASSNRGRTGTGELFFGEGSRLTVL.